A single T cell receptor beta chain is shown here with its context. This sample is drawn from a study of control samples from healthy donors and cancer patients. Here immunoSEQ multiplex PCR was the method, and the copy in TCRdb shows in-frame clones only, minus some. The sample lists about 130,000 clones; roughly 94% were seen once. Germline V CDR1 and CDR2: MGHRA, YSYEKL. Trimming removed 4 bases at V and 5 bases at J, with 17 bases between. The CDR3 extends over 15 amino acids. The sequenced material came from PBMCs. This chain connects TRBV4-1 to TRBJ2-5; D might be TRBD1 (6 bases). This clonotype was obtained from a man in his 60s with colorectal cancer. CDR3 amino acids: CASSLLSAGAETQYF. The CDR3 DNA reads TGCGCCAGCAGCCTCCTTTCGGCAGGGGCTGAGACCCAGTACTTC.